This T cell receptor beta chain is drawn from a study of T cells in Graves' hyperthyroidism and ophthalmopathy. Study overall: The blood sample was taken at first diagnosis, before treatment began. Findings and caveats of the study: Clonotypes that were expanded in thyroid above 0.001 mostly appeared in blood too.

There were TCR beta CDR3 regions amplified from RNA transcripts. TCR CDR3 regions were first amplified by RT-PCR with HTBI primers. TCRdb fed the multiplex PCR reads into MiXCR, producing one record per CDR3 protein. The data contain around 36,000 distinct CDR3 sequences, roughly half of them singletons. In making diagnoses, clinical symptoms, serum thyroxine and TRAb, thyroid ultrasound and orbital computed tomography were all used. Concerning this clonotype itself: Its antigen is unknown. The CDR3 does not close with the conserved phenylalanine or tryptophan, likely indicating a read error.

The CDR3 covers 13 residues. Germline trimming cut 7 bases from V and 6 bases from J; bases unmatched to any gene: 6. Germline CDR1 and CDR2: MNHEY and SVGAGI. The sequenced sample consisted of blood. The origin of this receptor is a man in his forties or fifties with Graves' ophthalmopathy. This rearrangement joins TRBV6-5 to TRBJ1-2; 9 nucleotides match TRBD1. The DNA of the CDR3 is TGTGCCAGCAACACAACAGGGGGCGATGGCTACACCTCC. The encoded protein is CASNTTGGDGYTS.